This TCR beta chain derives from a study of blood T cell repertoires in COVID-19 (dated by TCRdb to the early 2020s). With respect to the entire study: Samples covering the acute and convalescent phases of COVID-19 were provided by collaborators in the United States, Italy and Spain. The repertoires were released in a freely available public database intended as a resource for research on the immune response to SARS-CoV-2. Where available, HLA class I and class II types were obtained from metadata supplied by the sample provider rather than from assay-based typing. The samples were drawn from the first 160 participants of the ongoing ImmuneRACE study and from 950 to 1,500 subjects provided by 6 global collaborators. Subjects who had been exposed to COVID-19, were actively infected with it, or had recovered from it provided the deeply sampled blood TCRbeta repertoires that made up the dataset. The prospective study material was composed of cDNA or gDNA derived from T cells, B-cell-depleted T cells, or PBMCs. A de-identified subject ID, COVID-19 status, age in years and sex were almost always included in the sample metadata.

According to the germline V gene, CDR1 reads KGHDR and CDR2 reads SFDVKD. The CDR3 starts with the cysteine, ends with the phenylalanine, and has 16 residues. Kept here is only the CDR3 DNA, which spans 48 bases and is read in frame from base 1. V is shortened by 4 bases, J by 3 bases, and the region joining them spans 12 bases. The collaborating institutions used their own protocols to collect whole blood in K2EDTA tubes. For TCRbeta analysis, collaborators shipped samples in one of three forms: frozen whole blood, isolated PBMCs, or DNA extracted from either of those sample types. As regards this clone: Its target antigen remains unknown. Base qualities are not recorded, but no much larger clone differs from it by a single base.

What the work shows at the level of the full study, not this receptor alone: Clinical and demographic metadata were provided uncurated, with the amount varying by source and participant.

TCRbeta CDR3 regions were amplified from genomic DNA using the immunoSEQ Assay, a bias-controlled multiplex PCR. In the source study's methods: Within the assay, amplification of reference gene primers was used to estimate how many nucleated cells each sample contained. To quantify the absolute abundance of each unique TCRbeta CDR3 rearrangement, sequence reads were collapsed and filtered. For each sample, productive Simpson clonality was calculated as the square root of Simpson's diversity index across productive rearrangements. In its TCRdb copy, this immuneACCESS table keeps in-frame sequences only and misses some clones. Where compared with another copy, unresolved V genes explain less than half of these, and the others have no known cause. The V and J calls and clone size were taken over from that table, and D and trimming were inferred from the DNA. The sample records 80,000 to 95,000 clones, around 86% of which are singletons. In total, the top ten clones hold 25% to 35% of the sample.

Sequencing used peripheral blood. The rearrangement combines TRBV24-1 with TRBJ2-6; the D region possibly corresponds to TRBD2 (5 bases align). The origin of this receptor is a man over 45 with active or convalescent COVID-19. The nucleotide sequence is TGTGCCACCAGTGACCGCCGAGGAGGTGGGGCCAACGTCCTGACTTTC. Its protein is CATSDRRGGGANVLTF.